The 9 T cell receptor beta chains reported below all come from one sample, sequenced in a study of T cell repertoires in cytomegalovirus infection. One entry per CDR3 protein, called by TCRdb with MiXCR from the reads. The sample has over 150,000 distinct CDR3 sequences; approximately 18% are singletons. The sequenced sample consisted of CD8+ T cells from PBMCs. These receptors were collected from a human donor in good health (CMV status not recorded). Some clones in this sample may be carry-over from other donors' samples.

This clonotype was seen only a few times. V usage is TRBV4-3 and J usage is TRBJ2-1, with D tentatively TRBD1 (5 bases). CDR3 size: 13 residues. The V end was cut by 1 base, the J end by 4 bases, with 5 bases between. Germline V gives CDR1 LGHNA, CDR2 YSLEER. The DNA for the CDR3 is TGCGCCAGCAGCCAAGGACAGTACAATGAGCAGTTCTTC. Translated, it gives CASSQGQYNEQFF.

Within the sample, this clonotype is medium-sized (0.01 to 0.1%). The chain is built from TRBV7-2 and TRBJ2-2; D gene uncertain. Trimming left V 4 bases short and J 5 bases short, with 23 bases between. This CDR3 has 18 residues. Germline-derived CDR1 and CDR2 are SGHTA and FQGNSA. The CDR3 spells CASSSRPPNVDSTGELFF. CDR3 coding DNA: TGTGCCAGCAGCTCCCGTCCCCCTAACGTGGATAGTACCGGGGAGCTGTTTTTT. Full variable domain (rest looked up from reference TRBV7-2 and TRBJ2-2): GAGVSQSPSNKVTEKGKDVELRCDPISGHTALYWYRQSLGQGLEFLIYFQGNSAPDKSGLPSDRFSAERTGGSVSTLTIQRTQQEDSAVYLCASSSRPPNVDSTGELFFGEGSRLTVL.

This clonotype was detected only a few times. CDR3 region: CASRSHRLAGGPRTTGELFF. The CDR3 DNA is TGTGCCAGCAGAAGCCACCGACTAGCGGGGGGGCCGAGGACCACCGGGGAGCTGTTTTTT. V and J are TRBV6-2 or TRBV6-3 and TRBJ2-2; 14 bases align to TRBD2. The trim removed 6 bases at V and 4 bases at J, leaving 16 bases unmatched. Per the germline V gene, CDR1 is MNHEY and CDR2 is SVGEGT. This CDR3 contains 20 residues.

The chain employs TRBV7-9 and TRBJ2-1; 8 bases are a match to TRBD2. This CDR3 spans 16 amino acids. The germline V gene has CDR1 SEHNR and CDR2 FQNEAQ (reference sequence). V was pared by 0 bases and J by 8 bases, with 9 bases of the junction left unmatched. CDR3 sequence reads: CASSLAGLARVHEQFF. The CDR3 DNA reads TGTGCCAGCAGCTTAGCAGGACTAGCAAGGGTACATGAGCAGTTCTTC.

V is TRBV12-3 or TRBV12-4 and J is TRBJ2-2; D unclear. V was cut by 7 bases and J by 3 bases, with 9 bases left in between. The CDR3 is 13 amino acids. DNA of the CDR3: TGTGCCAGCAACTCGGCAGACACCGGGGAGCTGTTTTTT. It codes for CASNSADTGELFF.

The J gene is TRBJ2-1, the V gene TRBV4-2, with D possibly being TRBD1 or TRBD2 (6 bases each). In germline, CDR1 is LGHNA, CDR2 YNFKEQ. With 1 base removed from V and 6 bases from J, the gap between germline ends came to 13 bases. The length of the CDR3 is 15 residues. The CDR3 sequence is CASSQAAGEVNEQFF. Here the CDR3 DNA reads TGTGCCAGCAGCCAAGCCGCAGGGGAGGTCAATGAGCAGTTCTTC.

J is TRBJ2-2 and V is TRBV4-3; TRBD2 might be the D (6 bases). V lost 0 bases and J 4 bases, leaving 15 bases between the germline ends. The CDR3 loop spans 17 amino acids. Germline V CDR1 and CDR2: LGHNA, YSLEER. CDR3 DNA: TGCGCCAGCAGCCAAGATACCCCGGGGGACTTCACCGGGGAGCTGTTTTTT. Amino acids: CASSQDTPGDFTGELFF.

This clonotype has only a few counts. V is TRBV6-1 and J is TRBJ1-1; unclear D gene. Trimming took off 8 bases at V and 0 bases at J, with 16 bases between the two ends. Germline V gives CDR1 MNHNS, CDR2 SASEGT. The CDR3 consists of 15 residues. This CDR3 reads CASPGYSSMNTEAFF. In DNA, the CDR3 is TGTGCCAGCCCGGGCTACAGCAGCATGAACACTGAAGCTTTCTTT.

There are a few counts of this clonotype. The gene calls are TRBV2 and TRBJ2-2; perhaps D is TRBD1 or TRBD2 (5 bases each). This CDR3 has 17 amino acids. Germline V gives CDR1 SNHLY, CDR2 FYNNEI. Trimming left V 2 bases short and J 4 bases short, with 17 bases between. CDR3 in amino acids: CASSESREGMSTGELFF. The CDR3 DNA sequence: TGTGCCAGCAGTGAAAGCCGCGAGGGGATGAGCACCGGGGAGCTGTTTTTT. Full variable domain (rest looked up from reference TRBV2 and TRBJ2-2): EPEVTQTPSHQVTQMGQEVILRCVPISNHLYFYWYRQILGQKVEFLVSFYNNEISEKSEIFDDQFSVERPDGSNFTLKIRSTKLEDSAMYFCASSESREGMSTGELFFGEGSRLTVL.